One sample yielded the 2 T cell receptor beta chains listed below, sequenced in a study of Ad26.COV2.S vaccination and SARS-CoV-2 variants. Assay: immunoSEQ multiplex PCR; the TCRdb copy retains only in-frame clones and omits some. The sample includes 350,000 to 500,000 clones, roughly 89% of them seen just once. The sample's treatment: around 19 received Ad26.COV2.S at low or high dose, single or two shots; 5 received placebo; per-sample allocation not given. On day 63 after the first injection, vaccine and placebo recipients gave samples. The sequencing used peripheral blood, collected in a trial of Ad26.COV2.S vaccine versus placebo. Source of these receptors: a person aged 18-60 years who received the Ad26.COV2.S COVID-19 vaccine or a placebo.

Comments on this clone: Other DNA sequences in this sample translate to the same CDR3. The rearrangement joins TRBV6-5 to TRBJ2-3; 8 nucleotides match TRBD2. The CDR3 covers 15 residues. Trimming cost V 2 bases and J 1 base; bases outside gene matches: 2. Germline V gene sequence: CDR1 MNHEY, CDR2 SVGAGI. The CDR3: CASSYVLAGTDTQYF. CDR3 bases: TGTGCCAGCAGTTACGTACTAGCGGGCACAGATACGCAGTATTTT.

This chain connects TRBV5-1 to TRBJ1-1; 7 bases are a match to TRBD1. CDR3 size: 14 residues. J lost 3 bases, V lost 6 bases, and 8 bases had no gene match. CDR1 and CDR2 from the germline V gene are SGHRS and YFSETQ. CDR3 coding DNA: TGCGCCAGCACCTTTTTTACAGGGGACACTGAAGCTTTCTTT. It encodes CASTFFTGDTEAFF.